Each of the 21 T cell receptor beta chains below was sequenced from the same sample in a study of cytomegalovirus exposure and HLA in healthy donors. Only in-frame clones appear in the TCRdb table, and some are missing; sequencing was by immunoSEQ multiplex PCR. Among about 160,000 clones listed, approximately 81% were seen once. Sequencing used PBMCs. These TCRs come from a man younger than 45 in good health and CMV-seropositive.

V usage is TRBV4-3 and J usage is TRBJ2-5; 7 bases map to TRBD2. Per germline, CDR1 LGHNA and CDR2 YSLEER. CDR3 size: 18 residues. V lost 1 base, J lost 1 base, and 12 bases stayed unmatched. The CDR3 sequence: CASSQGRWEGRVQETQYF. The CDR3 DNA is TGCGCCAGCAGCCAAGGTCGCTGGGAGGGAAGGGTCCAAGAGACCCAGTACTTC.

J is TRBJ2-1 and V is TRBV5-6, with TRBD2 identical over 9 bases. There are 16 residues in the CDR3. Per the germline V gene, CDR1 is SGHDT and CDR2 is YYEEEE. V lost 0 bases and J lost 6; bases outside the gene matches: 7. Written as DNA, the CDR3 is TGTGCCAGCAGCTTGGGGGGACTAGCAACGATCAATGAGCAGTTCTTC. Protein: CASSLGGLATINEQFF.

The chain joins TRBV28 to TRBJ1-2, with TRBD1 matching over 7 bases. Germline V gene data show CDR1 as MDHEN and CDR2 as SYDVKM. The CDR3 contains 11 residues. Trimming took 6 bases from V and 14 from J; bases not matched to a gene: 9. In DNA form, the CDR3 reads TGTGCCAGCAGCCAGACAGGGTCTAAGACCTTC. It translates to CASSQTGSKTF.

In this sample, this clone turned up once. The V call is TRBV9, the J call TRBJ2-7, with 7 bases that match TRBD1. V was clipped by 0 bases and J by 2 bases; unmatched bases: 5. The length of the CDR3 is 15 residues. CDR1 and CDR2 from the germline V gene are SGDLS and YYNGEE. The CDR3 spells CASSVGGGHTYEQYF. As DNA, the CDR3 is TGTGCCAGCAGCGTAGGAGGGGGCCATACCTACGAGCAGTACTTC.

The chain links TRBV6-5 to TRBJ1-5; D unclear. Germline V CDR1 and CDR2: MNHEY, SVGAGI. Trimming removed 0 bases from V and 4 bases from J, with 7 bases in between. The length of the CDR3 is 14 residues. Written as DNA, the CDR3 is TGTGCCAGCAGTTACTCGCCGGGGAATCAGCCCCAGCATTTT. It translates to CASSYSPGNQPQHF.

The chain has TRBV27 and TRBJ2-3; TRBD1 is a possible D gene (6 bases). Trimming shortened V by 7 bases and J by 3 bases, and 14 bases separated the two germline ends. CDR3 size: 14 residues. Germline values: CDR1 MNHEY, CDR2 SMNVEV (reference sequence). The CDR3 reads CASTPADRTDTQYF. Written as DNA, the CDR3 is TGTGCCAGCACCCCAGCAGACAGGACAGATACGCAGTATTTT.

Written as DNA, the CDR3 is TGTGCCAGCCTCCTATGGAGGGGGACAGGCGCCCAAGAGACCCAGTACTTC. Translating it yields CASLLWRGTGAQETQYF. The V gene is TRBV7-9, the J gene TRBJ2-5; TRBD1 aligns across 8 bases. The CDR3 sequence is 17 residues long. Germline-derived CDR1 and CDR2 are SEHNR and FQNEAQ (reference sequence). V was clipped by 8 bases and J by 1 base; unmatched bases: 15. The full variable domain, completed using reference TRBV7-9 and TRBJ2-5, is DTGVSQNPRHKITKRGQNVTFRCDPISEHNRLYWYRQTLGQGPEFLTYFQNEAQLEKSRLLSDRFSAERPKGSFSTLEIQRTEQGDSAMYLCASLLWRGTGAQETQYFGPGTRLLVL.

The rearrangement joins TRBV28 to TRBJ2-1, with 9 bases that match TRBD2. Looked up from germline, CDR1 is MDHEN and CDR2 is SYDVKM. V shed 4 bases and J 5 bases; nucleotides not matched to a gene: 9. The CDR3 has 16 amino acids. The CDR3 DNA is TGTGCCAGCAGTTCCCCATATAGCGGGAGAGACAATGAGCAGTTCTTC. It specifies CASSSPYSGRDNEQFF.

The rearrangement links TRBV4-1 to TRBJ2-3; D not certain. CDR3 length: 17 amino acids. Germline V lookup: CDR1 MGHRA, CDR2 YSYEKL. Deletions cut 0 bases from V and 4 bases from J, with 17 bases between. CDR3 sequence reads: CASSQESGRSSSDTQYF. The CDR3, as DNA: TGCGCCAGCAGCCAAGAATCTGGGCGTTCCAGCTCAGATACGCAGTATTTT.

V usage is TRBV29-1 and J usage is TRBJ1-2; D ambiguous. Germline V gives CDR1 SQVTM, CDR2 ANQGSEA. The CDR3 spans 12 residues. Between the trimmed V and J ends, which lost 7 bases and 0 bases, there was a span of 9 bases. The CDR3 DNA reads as TGCAGCGACACATTCTCTAACTATGGCTACACCTTC. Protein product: CSDTFSNYGYTF. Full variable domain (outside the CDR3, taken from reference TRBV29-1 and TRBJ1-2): SAVISQKPSRDICQRGTSLTIQCQVDSQVTMMFWYRQQPGQSLTLIATANQGSEATYESGFVIDKFPISRPNLTFSTLTVSNMSPEDSSIYLCSDTFSNYGYTFGSGTRLTVV.

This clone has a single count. Here the CDR3 reads CASSLLAGYEQYF. The DNA for the CDR3 is TGTGCCAGCAGCTTACTAGCGGGCTACGAGCAGTACTTC. This sequence joins TRBV7-9 and TRBJ2-7, with TRBD2 matching over 8 bases. CDR3 size: 13 residues. The V segment lost 2 bases and the J segment 3 bases; nucleotides outside the gene matches: 0. Germline V gene data show CDR1 as SEHNR and CDR2 as FQNEAQ (reference sequence).

The CDR3 is CASRPRGTGELFF. The CDR3 DNA reads TGCGCCAGCAGGCCCCGAGGCACCGGGGAGCTGTTTTTT. The chain links TRBV5-1 to TRBJ2-2; D gene uncertain. Germline V lookup: CDR1 SGHRS, CDR2 YFSETQ. The CDR3 has 13 residues. V was trimmed by 5 bases and J by 4 bases, leaving 9 bases between them.

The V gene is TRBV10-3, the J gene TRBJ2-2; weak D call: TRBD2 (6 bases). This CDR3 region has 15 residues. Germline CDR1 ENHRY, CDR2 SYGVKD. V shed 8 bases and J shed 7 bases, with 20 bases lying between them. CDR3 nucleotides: TGTGCCATCCCCCGGGCGGGGCAAACGGACGGGGAGCTGTTTTTT. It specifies CAIPRAGQTDGELFF.

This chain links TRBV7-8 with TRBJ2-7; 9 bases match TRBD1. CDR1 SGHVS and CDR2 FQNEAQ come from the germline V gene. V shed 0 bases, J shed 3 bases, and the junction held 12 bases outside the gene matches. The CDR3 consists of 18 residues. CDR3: CASSLASVGQGRIYEQYF. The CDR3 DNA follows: TGTGCCAGCAGCTTAGCGAGTGTCGGACAGGGGCGTATCTACGAGCAGTACTTC.

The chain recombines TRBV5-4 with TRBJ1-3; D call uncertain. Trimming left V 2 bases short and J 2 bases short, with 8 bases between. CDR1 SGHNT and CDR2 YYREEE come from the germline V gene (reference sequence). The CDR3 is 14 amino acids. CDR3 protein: CASSFEEPGNTIYF. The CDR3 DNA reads TGTGCCAGCAGCTTTGAGGAGCCTGGAAACACCATATATTTT.

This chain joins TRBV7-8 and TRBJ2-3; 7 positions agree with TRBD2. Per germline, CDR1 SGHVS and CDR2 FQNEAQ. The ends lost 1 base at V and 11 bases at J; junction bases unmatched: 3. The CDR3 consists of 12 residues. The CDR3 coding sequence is TGTGCCAGCAGCTTAGGGGGGGAGGGGCAGTATTTT. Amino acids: CASSLGGEGQYF.

The CDR3 here is CASSPGQGTDTQYF. CDR3 sequence (DNA): TGTGCCAGCTCACCAGGCCAGGGGACAGATACGCAGTATTTT. V usage is TRBV18 and J usage is TRBJ2-3, with a weak D call TRBD1 (6 bases). The CDR3 length is 14 residues. Deletions cut 2 bases from V and 3 bases from J, with 9 bases between. The germline CDR1 and CDR2 sequences are KGHSH and LQKENI.

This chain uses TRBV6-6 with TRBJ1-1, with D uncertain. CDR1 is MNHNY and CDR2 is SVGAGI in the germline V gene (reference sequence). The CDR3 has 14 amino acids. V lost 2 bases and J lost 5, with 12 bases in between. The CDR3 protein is CASSYPNRGTEAFF. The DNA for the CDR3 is TGTGCCAGCAGTTACCCCAACCGGGGAACTGAAGCTTTCTTT.

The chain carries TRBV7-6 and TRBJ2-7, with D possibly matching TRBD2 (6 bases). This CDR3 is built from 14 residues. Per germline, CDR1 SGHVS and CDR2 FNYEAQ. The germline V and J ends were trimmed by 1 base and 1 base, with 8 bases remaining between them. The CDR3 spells CASSLGGVSYEQYF. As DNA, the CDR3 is TGTGCCAGCAGCTTAGGGGGGGTATCCTACGAGCAGTACTTC.

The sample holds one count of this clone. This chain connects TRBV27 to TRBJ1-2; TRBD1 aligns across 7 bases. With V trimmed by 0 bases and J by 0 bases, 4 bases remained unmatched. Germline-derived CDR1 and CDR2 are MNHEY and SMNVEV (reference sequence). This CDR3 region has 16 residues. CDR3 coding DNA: TGTGCCAGCAGTTTATCGGGGACAGAGACTAACTATGGCTACACCTTC. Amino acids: CASSLSGTETNYGYTF.

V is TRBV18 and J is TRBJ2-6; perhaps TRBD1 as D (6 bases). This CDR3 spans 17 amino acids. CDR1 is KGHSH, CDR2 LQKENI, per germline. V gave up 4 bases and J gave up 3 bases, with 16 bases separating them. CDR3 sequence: CASSRTNQGNGANVLTF. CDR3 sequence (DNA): TGTGCCAGCTCACGTACGAATCAGGGGAATGGGGCCAACGTCCTGACTTTC.